These 14 T cell receptor beta chains were all obtained from the same sample, sequenced in a study of cytomegalovirus exposure and HLA in healthy donors. A multiplex PCR was run with 60 Vbeta primers and 13 Jbeta primers. Some clones are missing from TCRdb's copy, which holds only in-frame ones; the method was immunoSEQ multiplex PCR. The table includes some 96,000 clones, approximately 79% detected once. Sequencing used PBMCs. The receptors were sampled from a woman aged 55-75 years in good health and CMV-seropositive.

The gene calls are TRBV10-3 and TRBJ2-7, with D perhaps TRBD1 (6 bases). V was shortened by 5 bases and J by 5 bases, with 13 bases between the two germline ends. CDR3 length: 13 residues. Germline V gene data show CDR1 as ENHRY and CDR2 as SYGVKD. The CDR3 region has the DNA TGTGCCATCAGTAAAACAGGGATCGACGAGCAGTACTTC. This translates into CAISKTGIDEQYF.

This clone was recorded only once. This rearrangement joins TRBV7-3 to TRBJ1-2; 7 nucleotides align to TRBD1. The CDR3 loop spans 14 amino acids. The V gene's germline CDR1 is SGHTA and CDR2 FQGTGA. Losses at the gene ends were 5 bases for V and 2 bases for J; bases not matched to a gene: 5. CDR3 residues: CASSPPGQNYGYTF. CDR3 in DNA: TGTGCCAGCAGCCCTCCGGGACAGAACTATGGCTACACCTTC.

The rearrangement links TRBV13 to TRBJ2-1, with 7 bases lining up with TRBD2. The CDR3 totals 18 residues. Germline loops: CDR1 PRHDT, CDR2 FYEKMQ (reference sequence). The V gene end was trimmed by 0 bases and the J gene end by 0 bases; junction bases not matched to a gene: 8. The DNA for the CDR3 is TGTGCCAGCAGCTTAGGCCTGGCTAGCGGATACTCCTACAATGAGCAGTTCTTC. It is translated as CASSLGLASGYSYNEQFF.

This rearrangement joins TRBV20-1 to TRBJ2-7; no reliable D call. The CDR3 is 10 residues long. Trimming removed 7 bases at V and 2 bases at J, with 6 bases between. CDR1 and CDR2 from the germline V gene are DFQATT and SNEGSKA (reference sequence). The CDR3 sequence: CSVGAYEQYF. In DNA form, the CDR3 reads TGCAGTGTCGGAGCCTACGAGCAGTACTTC.

The rearrangement joins TRBV29-1 to TRBJ2-7, with a weak D call TRBD2 (7 bases). The V gene lost 3 bases and the J gene lost 1 base, with 19 bases spanning the gap. Germline CDR1 SQVTM, CDR2 ANQGSEA. The CDR3 has 16 residues. The DNA of the CDR3 is TGCAGCGTTGAGTTACCCTACGGGGGGCTGTCCTACGAGCAGTACTTC. Protein: CSVELPYGGLSYEQYF.

The rearrangement uses TRBV10-3 and TRBJ2-2, with 12 nucleotides matching TRBD2. Germline values: CDR1 ENHRY, CDR2 SYGVKD. V lost 4 bases, J lost 0 bases, and 3 bases stayed unmatched. The CDR3 sequence is 17 residues long. CDR3 region: CAISATSGSANTGELFF. In DNA form, the CDR3 reads TGTGCCATCAGTGCGACTAGCGGGAGCGCGAACACCGGGGAGCTGTTTTTT.

This chain joins TRBV10-2 and TRBJ2-7; the D is unclear. Deletions cut 2 bases from V and 2 bases from J, with 13 bases between. CDR1 WSHSY and CDR2 SAAADI come from the germline V gene. The CDR3 is 15 amino acids. Written as DNA, the CDR3 is TGCGCCAGCAGTGAGGGAAGAGGCCCTCCCTACGAGCAGTACTTC. Its translation: CASSEGRGPPYEQYF.

V is TRBV5-5 and J is TRBJ1-4; D call uncertain. Germline V gene sequence: CDR1 SGHKS, CDR2 YYEKEE (reference sequence). Trimming cost V 4 bases and J 1 base, with 11 bases left between them. The CDR3 is made up of 15 amino acids. As DNA, the CDR3 is TGTGCCAGCAGCGCAATCAGCGGAACTAATGAAAAACTGTTTTTT. It encodes CASSAISGTNEKLFF. Filled out from reference TRBV5-5 and TRBJ1-4, the complete variable domain reads DAGVTQSPTHLIKTRGQQVTLRCSPISGHKSVSWYQQVLGQGPQFIFQYYEKEERGRGNFPDRFSARQFPNYSSELNVNALLLGDSALYLCASSAISGTNEKLFFGSGTQLSVL.

This clone was detected once. The CDR3 spells CSVRQGGPYEQYF. CDR3 in DNA: TGCAGCGTGAGACAGGGTGGGCCCTACGAGCAGTACTTC. The chain recombines TRBV29-1 with TRBJ2-7; 7 bases are shared with TRBD1. Germline CDR1 reads SQVTM; CDR2 reads ANQGSEA. The CDR3 length is 13 residues. With V trimmed by 6 bases and J by 2 bases, 7 bases remained unmatched.

The gene calls are TRBV28 and TRBJ1-1; D unclear. This CDR3 is built from 14 residues. CDR1 and CDR2 (germline): MDHEN, SYDVKM. The V end lost 1 base, the J end lost 4 bases, and 10 bases lay between the germline ends. CDR3: CASSLYVSGTEAFF. CDR3 DNA: TGTGCCAGCAGTTTATATGTATCGGGCACTGAAGCTTTCTTT.

V gene TRBV6-6 combines with J gene TRBJ2-2; 10 positions agree with TRBD1. Germline V lookup: CDR1 MNHNY, CDR2 SVGAGI (reference sequence). This CDR3 has 14 amino acids. Trimming removed 5 bases from V and 7 bases from J; junction bases left unmatched: 4. Written as DNA, the CDR3 is TGTGCCAGCAGTACGACAGGGGGCGGCGGGGAGCTGTTTTTT. Translated, it gives CASSTTGGGGELFF.

The V call is TRBV10-3, the J call TRBJ1-1; tentatively, D is TRBD1 (6 bases). The CDR3 extends over 14 amino acids. Trimming pared 3 bases from V and 4 bases from J, leaving 12 bases between. Germline V gives CDR1 ENHRY, CDR2 SYGVKD. The CDR3 nucleotides are TGTGCCATCAGTGATCGGGGGGCTCTCACTGAAGCTTTCTTT. Protein product: CAISDRGALTEAFF.

In this sample, this clone turned up many times. The V and J genes are TRBV11-3 and TRBJ2-1, with D possibly matching TRBD2 (5 bases). From germline, CDR1 is SGHNT and CDR2 YENEEA. CDR3 length equals 11 residues. Trimming shortened V by 4 bases and J by 10 bases, and 8 bases separated the two germline ends. CDR3: CASSYGLEQFF. The CDR3 DNA is TGTGCCAGCAGCTACGGACTCGAGCAGTTCTTC. The full variable domain, with the rest looked up from reference TRBV11-3 and TRBJ2-1, is EAGVVQSPRYKIIEKKQPVAFWCNPISGHNTLYWYLQNLGQGPELLIRYENEEAVDDSQLPKDRFSAERLKGVDSTLKIQPAELGDSAVYLCASSYGLEQFFGPGTRLTVL.

The chain carries TRBV30 and TRBJ1-1; 7 positions agree with TRBD1. Unmatched junction bases numbered 3, after V lost 2 bases and J lost 3 bases. CDR3 length equals 13 residues. The germline gives CDR1 GTSNPN, CDR2 SVGIG (reference sequence). Written as DNA, the CDR3 is TGTGCCTGGAGTAAGGGGGCTGACACTGAAGCTTTCTTT. It yields the protein CAWSKGADTEAFF.